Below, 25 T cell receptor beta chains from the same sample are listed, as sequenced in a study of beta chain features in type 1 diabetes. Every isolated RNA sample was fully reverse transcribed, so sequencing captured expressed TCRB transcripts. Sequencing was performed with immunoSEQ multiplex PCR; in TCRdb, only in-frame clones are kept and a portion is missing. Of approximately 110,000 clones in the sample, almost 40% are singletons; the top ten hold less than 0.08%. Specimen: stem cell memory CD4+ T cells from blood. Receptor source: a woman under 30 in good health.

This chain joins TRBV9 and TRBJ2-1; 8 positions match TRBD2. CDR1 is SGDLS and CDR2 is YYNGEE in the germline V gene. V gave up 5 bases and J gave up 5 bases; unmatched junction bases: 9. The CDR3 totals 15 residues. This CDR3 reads CASRAPGLGNNEQFF. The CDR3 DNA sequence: TGTGCCAGCAGGGCACCGGGACTAGGGAACAATGAGCAGTTCTTC.

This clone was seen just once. CDR3 sequence reads: CASSPQGERYNEQFF. CDR3 sequence (DNA): TGTGCCAGCAGTCCACAGGGGGAACGCTACAATGAGCAGTTCTTC. J is TRBJ2-1 and V is TRBV2; 8 nucleotides match TRBD1. Unmatched junction bases numbered 6, after V lost 5 bases and J lost 3 bases. Germline-derived CDR1 and CDR2 are SNHLY and FYNNEI. This CDR3 spans 15 amino acids.

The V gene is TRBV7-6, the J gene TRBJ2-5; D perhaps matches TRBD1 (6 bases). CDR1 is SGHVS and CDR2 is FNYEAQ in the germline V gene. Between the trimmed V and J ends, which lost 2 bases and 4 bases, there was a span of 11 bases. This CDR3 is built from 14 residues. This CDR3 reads CASSLQQGPETQYF. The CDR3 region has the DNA TGTGCCAGCAGCTTACAACAGGGTCCAGAGACCCAGTACTTC.

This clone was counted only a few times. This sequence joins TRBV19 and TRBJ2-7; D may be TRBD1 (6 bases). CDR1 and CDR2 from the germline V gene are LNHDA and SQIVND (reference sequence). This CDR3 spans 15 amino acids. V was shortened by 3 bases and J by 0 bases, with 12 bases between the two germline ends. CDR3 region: CASSIPRQVSYEQYF. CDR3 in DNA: TGTGCCAGTAGTATCCCCCGACAGGTCTCCTACGAGCAGTACTTC.

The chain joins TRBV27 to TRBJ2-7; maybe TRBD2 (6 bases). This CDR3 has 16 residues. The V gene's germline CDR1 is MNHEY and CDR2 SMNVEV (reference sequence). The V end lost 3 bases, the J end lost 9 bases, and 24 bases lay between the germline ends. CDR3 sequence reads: CASSFRVGTSVLGQYF. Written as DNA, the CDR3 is TGTGCCAGCAGTTTTCGGGTCGGGACTTCAGTCCTGGGGCAGTACTTC.

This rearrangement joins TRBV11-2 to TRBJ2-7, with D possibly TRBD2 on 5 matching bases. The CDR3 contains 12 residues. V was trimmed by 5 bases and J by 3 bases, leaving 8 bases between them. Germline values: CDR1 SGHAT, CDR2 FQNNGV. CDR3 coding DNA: TGTGCCAGCAGCCTAACTAGCTACGAGCAGTACTTC. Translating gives CASSLTSYEQYF.

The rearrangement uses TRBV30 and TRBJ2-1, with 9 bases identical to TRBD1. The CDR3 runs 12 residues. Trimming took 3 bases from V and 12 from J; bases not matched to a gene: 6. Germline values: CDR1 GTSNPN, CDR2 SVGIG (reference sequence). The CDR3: CAWRRDRVGQFF. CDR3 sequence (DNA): TGTGCCTGGAGGAGGGACAGGGTCGGGCAGTTCTTC. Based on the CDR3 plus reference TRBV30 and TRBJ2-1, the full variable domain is SQTIHQWPATLVQPVGSPLSLECTVEGTSNPNLYWYRQAAGRGLQLLFYSVGIGQISSEVPQNLSASRPQDRQFILSSKKLLLSDSGFYLCAWRRDRVGQFFGPGTRLTVL.

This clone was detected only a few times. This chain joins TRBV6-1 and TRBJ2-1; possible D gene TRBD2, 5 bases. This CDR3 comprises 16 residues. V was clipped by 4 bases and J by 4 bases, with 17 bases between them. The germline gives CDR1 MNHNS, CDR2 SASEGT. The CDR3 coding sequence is TGTGCCAGCAGTGGAAGTTCGTGGGAGAGGTACAATGAGCAGTTCTTC. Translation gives CASSGSSWERYNEQFF.

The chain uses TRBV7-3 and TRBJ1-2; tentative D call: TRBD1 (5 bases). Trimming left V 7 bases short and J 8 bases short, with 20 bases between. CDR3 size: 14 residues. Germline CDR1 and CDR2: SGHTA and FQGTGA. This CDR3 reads CASKEGSHAGGYTF. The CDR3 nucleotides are TGTGCCAGCAAAGAGGGGTCCCACGCGGGAGGCTACACCTTC. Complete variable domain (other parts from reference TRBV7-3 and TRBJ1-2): GAGVSQTPSNKVTEKGKYVELRCDPISGHTALYWYRQSLGQGPEFLIYFQGTGAADDSGLPNDRFFAVRPEGSVSTLKIQRTERGDSAVYLCASKEGSHAGGYTFGSGTRLTVV.

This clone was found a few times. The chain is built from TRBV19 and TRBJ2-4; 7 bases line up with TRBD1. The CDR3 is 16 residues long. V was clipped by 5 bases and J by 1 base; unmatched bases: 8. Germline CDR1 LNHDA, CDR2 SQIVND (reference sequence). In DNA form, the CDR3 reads TGTGCCAGTAGTCCCGGAGAGGGGGCGGCCAAAAACATTCAGTACTTC. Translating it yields CASSPGEGAAKNIQYF.

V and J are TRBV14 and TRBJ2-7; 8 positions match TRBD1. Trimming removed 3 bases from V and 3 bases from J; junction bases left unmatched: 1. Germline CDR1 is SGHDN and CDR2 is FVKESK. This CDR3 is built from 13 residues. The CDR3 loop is CASSHGQGYEQYF. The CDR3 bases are TGTGCCAGCAGCCACGGACAGGGCTACGAGCAGTACTTC. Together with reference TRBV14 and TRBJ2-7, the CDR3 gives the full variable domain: EAGVTQFPSHSVIEKGQTVTLRCDPISGHDNLYWYRRVMGKEIKFLLHFVKESKQDESGMPNNRFLAERTGGTYSTLKVQPAELEDSGVYFCASSHGQGYEQYFGPGTRLTVT.

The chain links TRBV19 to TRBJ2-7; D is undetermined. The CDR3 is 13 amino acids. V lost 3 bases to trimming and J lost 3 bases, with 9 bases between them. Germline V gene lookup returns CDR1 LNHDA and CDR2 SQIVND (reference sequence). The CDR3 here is CASSIRVNYEQYF. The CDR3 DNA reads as TGTGCCAGTAGTATTCGGGTGAACTACGAGCAGTACTTC.

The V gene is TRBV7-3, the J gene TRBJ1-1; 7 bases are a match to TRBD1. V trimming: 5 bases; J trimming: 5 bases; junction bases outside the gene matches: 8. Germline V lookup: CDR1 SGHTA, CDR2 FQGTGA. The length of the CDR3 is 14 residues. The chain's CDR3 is CASSPRQGGTEAFF. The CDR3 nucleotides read TGTGCCAGCAGCCCCCGACAGGGTGGTACTGAAGCTTTCTTT. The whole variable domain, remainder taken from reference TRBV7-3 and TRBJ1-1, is GAGVSQTPSNKVTEKGKYVELRCDPISGHTALYWYRQSLGQGPEFLIYFQGTGAADDSGLPNDRFFAVRPEGSVSTLKIQRTERGDSAVYLCASSPRQGGTEAFFGQGTRLTVV.

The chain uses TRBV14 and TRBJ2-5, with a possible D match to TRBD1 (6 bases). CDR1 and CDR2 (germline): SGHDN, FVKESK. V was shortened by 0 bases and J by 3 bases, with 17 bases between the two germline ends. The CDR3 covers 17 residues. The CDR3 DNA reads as TGTGCCAGCAGCCAAGATTTGGCAGGGGACCCAAAAGAGACCCAGTACTTC. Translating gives CASSQDLAGDPKETQYF.

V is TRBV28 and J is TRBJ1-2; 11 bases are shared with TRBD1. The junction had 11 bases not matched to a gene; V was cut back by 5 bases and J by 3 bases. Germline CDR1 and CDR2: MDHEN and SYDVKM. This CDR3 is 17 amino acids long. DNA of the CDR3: TGTGCCAGCAGTCCCCGTGGGACAGGGGGTGGAGACTATGGCTACACCTTC. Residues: CASSPRGTGGGDYGYTF.

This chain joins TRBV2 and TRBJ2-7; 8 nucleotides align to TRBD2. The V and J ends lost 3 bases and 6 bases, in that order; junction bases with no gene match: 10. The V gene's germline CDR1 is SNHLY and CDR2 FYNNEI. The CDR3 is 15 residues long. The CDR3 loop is CASSEQRESWGEQYF. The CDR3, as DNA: TGTGCCAGCAGTGAGCAGCGGGAGAGTTGGGGCGAGCAGTACTTC.

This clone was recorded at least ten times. For the CDR3, the DNA is TGTGCCAGCAGCTTAGTCCGGAGTCGCACAGATACGCAGTATTTT. Protein product: CASSLVRSRTDTQYF. The chain recombines TRBV7-2 with TRBJ2-3; D unclear. Germline-derived CDR1 and CDR2 are SGHTA and FQGNSA. The V end lost 1 base, the J end lost 1 base, and 9 bases lay between the germline ends. The CDR3 sequence is 15 residues long.

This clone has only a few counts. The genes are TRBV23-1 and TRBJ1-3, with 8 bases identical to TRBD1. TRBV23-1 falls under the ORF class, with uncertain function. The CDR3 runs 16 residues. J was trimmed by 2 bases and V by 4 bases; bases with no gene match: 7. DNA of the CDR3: TGCGCCAGCAGTCCCACTCAGGGGGCTGCTGGAAACACCATATATTTT. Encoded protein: CASSPTQGAAGNTIYF.

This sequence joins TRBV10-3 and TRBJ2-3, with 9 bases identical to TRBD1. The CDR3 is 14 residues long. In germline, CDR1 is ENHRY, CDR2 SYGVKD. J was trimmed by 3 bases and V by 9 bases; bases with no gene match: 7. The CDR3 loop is CAIAPGTGTDTQYF. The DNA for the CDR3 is TGTGCCATAGCCCCCGGGACAGGGACAGATACGCAGTATTTT.

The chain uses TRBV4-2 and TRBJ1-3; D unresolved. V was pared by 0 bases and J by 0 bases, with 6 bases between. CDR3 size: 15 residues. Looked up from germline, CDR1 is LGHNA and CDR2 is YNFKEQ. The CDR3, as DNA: TGTGCCAGCAGCCAAGACAGGATCTCTGGAAACACCATATATTTT. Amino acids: CASSQDRISGNTIYF.

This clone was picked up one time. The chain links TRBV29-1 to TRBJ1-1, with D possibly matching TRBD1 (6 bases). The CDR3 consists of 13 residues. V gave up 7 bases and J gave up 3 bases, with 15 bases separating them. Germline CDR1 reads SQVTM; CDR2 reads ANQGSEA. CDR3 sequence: CSGQQGADTEAFF. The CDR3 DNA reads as TGCAGCGGCCAACAGGGTGCTGACACTGAAGCTTTCTTT.

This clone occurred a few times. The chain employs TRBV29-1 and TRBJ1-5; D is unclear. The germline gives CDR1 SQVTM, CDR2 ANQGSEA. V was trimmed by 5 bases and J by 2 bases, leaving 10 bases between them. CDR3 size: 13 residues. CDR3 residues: CSVSSTGNQPQHF. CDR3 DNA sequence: TGCAGCGTTTCCTCCACAGGCAATCAGCCCCAGCATTTT. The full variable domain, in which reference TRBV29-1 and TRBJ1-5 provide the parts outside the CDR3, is SAVISQKPSRDICQRGTSLTIQCQVDSQVTMMFWYRQQPGQSLTLIATANQGSEATYESGFVIDKFPISRPNLTFSTLTVSNMSPEDSSIYLCSVSSTGNQPQHFGDGTRLSIL.

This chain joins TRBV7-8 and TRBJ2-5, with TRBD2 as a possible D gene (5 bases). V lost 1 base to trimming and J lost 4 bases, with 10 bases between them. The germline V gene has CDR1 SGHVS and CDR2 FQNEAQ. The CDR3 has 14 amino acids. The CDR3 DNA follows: TGTGCCAGCAGCTTAGGAGGGAAGGGAGAGACCCAGTACTTC. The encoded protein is CASSLGGKGETQYF.

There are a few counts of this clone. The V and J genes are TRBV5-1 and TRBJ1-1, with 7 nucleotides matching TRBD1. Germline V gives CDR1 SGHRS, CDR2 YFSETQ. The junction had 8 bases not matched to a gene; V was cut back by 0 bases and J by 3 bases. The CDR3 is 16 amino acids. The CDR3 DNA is TGCGCCAGCAGCTTGGTTCGACAGGGTTTGGACACTGAAGCTTTCTTT. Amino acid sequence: CASSLVRQGLDTEAFF. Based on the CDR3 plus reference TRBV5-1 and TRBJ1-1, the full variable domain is KAGVTQTPRYLIKTRGQQVTLSCSPISGHRSVSWYQQTPGQGLQFLFEYFSETQRNKGNFPGRFSGRQFSNSRSEMNVSTLELGDSALYLCASSLVRQGLDTEAFFGQGTRLTVV.

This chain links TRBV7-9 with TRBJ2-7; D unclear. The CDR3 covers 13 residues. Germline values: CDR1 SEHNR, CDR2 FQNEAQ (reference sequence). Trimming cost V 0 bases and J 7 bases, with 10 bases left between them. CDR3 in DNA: TGTGCCAGCAGCTTAGCGGGCCCCTTGGAGCAGTACTTC. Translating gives CASSLAGPLEQYF.